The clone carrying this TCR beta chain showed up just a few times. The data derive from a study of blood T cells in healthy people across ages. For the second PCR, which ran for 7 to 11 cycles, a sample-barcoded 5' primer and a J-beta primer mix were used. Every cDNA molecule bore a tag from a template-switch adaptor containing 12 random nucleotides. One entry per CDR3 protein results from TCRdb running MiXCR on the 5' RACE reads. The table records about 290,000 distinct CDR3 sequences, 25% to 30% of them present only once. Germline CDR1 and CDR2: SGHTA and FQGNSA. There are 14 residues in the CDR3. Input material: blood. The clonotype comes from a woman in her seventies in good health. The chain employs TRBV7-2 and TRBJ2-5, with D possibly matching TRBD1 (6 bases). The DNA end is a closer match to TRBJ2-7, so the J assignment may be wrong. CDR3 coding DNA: TGTGCCAGCAGCATTACAGGGATGAGTAGCGAGCAGTACTTC. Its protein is CASSITGMSSEQYF.